The clone carrying this T cell receptor beta chain occurred many times. In the source study's methods: Amplified reference gene primers provided the basis for estimating nucleated cell counts. Here immunoSEQ multiplex PCR was the method, and the copy in TCRdb shows in-frame clones only, minus some. Clone size and the V and J calls come from that table; the DNA yielded D and trimming. The repertoire holds about 140,000 clones, with over 80% as singletons. This entry comes from a study of blood T cell repertoires in COVID-19. Whole-study context: Spain, Italy and the United States supplied samples that represented acute and convalescent COVID-19. The cDNA or gDNA used as material had been derived from T cells, B-cell-depleted T cells, or PBMCs.

The clonotype originates from a human donor in a cohort sampled during active COVID-19. Sample: peripheral blood.

The CDR3 nucleotides are TGTGCCAGCAGCTTGGCCCCGGGGGGGATTTACGAGCAGTACTTC. Its translation: CASSLAPGGIYEQYF. This chain joins TRBV7-3 and TRBJ2-7; 8 bases map to TRBD2. Looked up from germline, CDR1 is SGHTA and CDR2 is FQGTGA. V shed 3 bases, J shed 4 bases, and the junction held 8 bases outside the gene matches. CDR3 length: 15 residues.